This T cell receptor (beta chain) was documented in a study of radiation and T cells in renal cell carcinoma (dated by TCRdb to the early 2020s). About the study as a whole: In total, roughly 51 samples underwent TCR beta sequencing: about 25 tumors plus 27 peripheral blood samples. Across all 53 samples, 4 million to 5 million unique CDR3 nucleotide sequences encoding about 2.7 million unique CDR3 amino acid sequences were identified. The final blood draw was performed at 4 weeks after radiation, at the same time as nephrectomy. The paper's findings and limits, for the study overall: Blood repertoire dynamics were not followed beyond 4 weeks after treatment. With a single-armed trial design, the study had no way to address how radiation dose or scheduling affects the TCR repertoire. Because pretreatment tumor biopsies were not available, the study could not determine whether clonotypes were already present within the tumor at baseline. Top tumor clonotypes rose in blood from baseline to 2 weeks post-radiation, then contracted by 4 weeks, suggesting transient expansion of tumor-resident clones.

TCR beta libraries were generated from genomic DNA with the immunoSEQ kit, following the manufacturer's recommendations. To prepare the libraries, a first multiplex PCR with proprietary primers was run, followed by a second PCR that added unique barcodes, and a bead cleanup was done after each round. Each sample batch included a kit-provided positive control reaction and a negative control reaction. The final libraries were assessed on an Agilent 4200 TapeStation D1000 ScreenTape, pooled by volume, and quantified by qPCR. Sequencing was performed on an Illumina NextSeq500 using a MidOutput 150-cycle cartridge, with 156 Read1 cycles, 15 Index1 cycles, and the kit custom primers. The pooled library was loaded at 0.9 to 1 pM, with a roughly 20% PhiX control spiked in. As for how the authors treated the data: Vendor-processed data were analyzed in R, with a clonotype defined as all T cells sharing the same CDR3 nucleotide sequence. For clone abundance analyses, frequencies were normalized to the 10,000 most abundant clones per sample. Public T cell clones, which averaged fewer than five per sample, were removed prior to analysis. A difference in abundance of at least 32-fold between compartments was used to define tumor-enriched and baseline blood-enriched clonotypes. A beta-binomial differential abundance model was used to identify clonotypes that were expanded or contracted between blood time points. Tumor-blood repertoire similarity was measured with the Baroni-Urbani and Buser coefficient, and group comparisons used two-tailed Wilcoxon tests in R. In TCRdb, the immuneACCESS table is reduced to in-frame sequences with V and J assigned. These tables do not hold every clone; where another copy was compared, an unresolved V gene accounts for under half, and the others remain unexplained. The V and J calls and the clone size are those of that table, but D and trimming were determined from the DNA. In this sample the table shows over 35,000 clones, over 80% of which occur a single time. The ten largest clones represent about 30% of the sample.

About this clone: The specificity of this receptor is unknown. It has no much larger one-base neighbor in the sample; base qualities were not kept.

What the time point label conveys for this sample: blood 4 weeks post-SBRT, at nephrectomy. Interpreted using the paper, the treatment or condition label stands for: 15 Gy SBRT to primary tumor, nephrectomy 4 weeks later. Samples came from a clinical trial, in which primary renal cell carcinomas received 15 Gy stereotactic body radiation therapy followed by nephrectomy 4 weeks later. To follow tumor-enriched clonotypes, serial peripheral blood was collected from radiation-treated patients at baseline and at 2 weeks and 4 weeks after SBRT. All patients had renal cell carcinoma with clear cell pathology. Genomic DNA for TCR sequencing was prepared using the QIAamp DNA Blood Mini Kit (Qiagen). Samples were included in the analyses only if all quality control checks were passed. The CDR3 contains 14 residues, cysteine and phenylalanine counted. CDR3 DNA only is kept here, 42 bases in frame from base 1. V drops 2 bases and J drops 11 bases, leaving 18 bases in between. The germline V gene specifies SGHVS as CDR1 and FNYEAQ as CDR2.

The sequence was obtained from a woman in her seventies with renal cell carcinoma. This chain is built from TRBV7-6 and TRBJ1-1; a weak D assignment points to TRBD1 (6 bases agree). The source was blood, collected from a patient whose treatment included radiotherapy and nephrectomy. The DNA sequence follows: TGTGCCAGCAGCTTAAACCGGGACACCCAATTGGCTTTCTTT. This sequence encodes CASSLNRDTQLAFF.